What follows are 5 T cell receptor beta chains derived from one specimen sequenced in a study of T cell repertoires in cytomegalovirus infection. For these TCRs, the target antigens are not known. TCRdb processed the reads anew with MiXCR; each CDR3 protein has one entry. This repertoire shows about 110,000 distinct CDR3 sequences, around 28% found once; its top ten account for about 81%. The source material was CD8+ T cells from cultured PBMCs, sampled from culture after CMV antigen stimulation. The source is a human donor in good health (CMV status not recorded). Some clones in this sample may be carry-over from other donors' samples.

The chain joins TRBV7-9 to TRBJ2-1; TRBD2 is a possible D gene (6 bases). Germline CDR1 SEHNR, CDR2 FQNEAQ (reference sequence). The V gene lost 8 bases and the J gene lost 5 bases, with 16 bases spanning the gap. The CDR3 spans 14 residues. CDR3 sequence: CASSDPSGDNEQFF. The CDR3 DNA reads TGTGCCAGCTCCGACCCATCGGGGGACAATGAGCAGTTCTTC.

The V and J genes are TRBV7-8 and TRBJ2-3; D gene unclear. Trimming removed 5 bases at V and 2 bases at J, with 14 bases between. Germline V lookup: CDR1 SGHVS, CDR2 FQNEAQ. The CDR3 covers 15 residues. CDR3 coding DNA: TGTGCCAGCAGCCATTCTAGGGATTTCACAGATACGCAGTATTTT. Its protein product is CASSHSRDFTDTQYF.

This clonotype was detected a few times. The V and J genes are TRBV12-3 or TRBV12-4 and TRBJ1-2; D not resolved. V lost 3 bases and J 2 bases, leaving 10 bases between the germline ends. The length of the CDR3 is 14 residues. The CDR3 sequence: CASSLWDLNYGYTF. The DNA of the CDR3 is TGTGCCAGCAGTTTGTGGGATTTAAACTATGGCTACACCTTC.

The V and J genes are TRBV7-6 and TRBJ1-5, with a possible D match to TRBD1 (5 bases). In germline, CDR1 is SGHVS, CDR2 FNYEAQ. This CDR3 is built from 15 residues. V lost 4 bases, J lost 1 base, and 11 bases lay in between. The CDR3 region is CASSSPGGSNQPQHF. The CDR3 bases are TGTGCCAGCAGCTCCCCGGGGGGGAGCAATCAGCCCCAGCATTTT.

The J gene is TRBJ2-7, the V gene TRBV5-4; D possibly corresponds to TRBD1 (5 bases). CDR3 size: 14 residues. V lost 0 bases and J 5 bases, leaving 12 bases between the germline ends. CDR1 SGHNT and CDR2 YYREEE come from the germline V gene (reference sequence). CDR3 region: CASSLGGDVHEQYF. DNA of the CDR3: TGTGCCAGCAGCTTGGGGGGCGATGTCCACGAGCAGTACTTC. The variable domain in full, completed from reference TRBV5-4 and TRBJ2-7, reads ETGVTQSPTHLIKTRGQQVTLRCSSQSGHNTVSWYQQALGQGPQFIFQYYREEENGRGNFPPRFSGLQFPNYSSELNVNALELDDSALYLCASSLGGDVHEQYFGPGTRLTVT.